A selection of T cell receptor beta chains follows, all from one sample in a study of patients and donors after allogeneic stem cell transplantation. TCRdb re-derived calls from the RT-PCR reads in MiXCR, one entry per CDR3 protein. The sample includes 95,000 to 120,000 distinct CDR3 sequences, roughly 35% of them seen just once. Sequencing was done on a sample of blood, either unsorted or a sorted T cell fraction (not recorded which). These receptors all stem from a human donor who was either an allogeneic HSCT recipient or a stem cell or donor lymphocyte infusion donor (not recorded which). It is not recorded whose cells these are; they may come from a transplant donor. Each CDR3 is given with its conserved first and last residue. The D gene is left open where the match is weak. The size entry is marked missing in some rows and otherwise reads once, few, many or a size class.

CAWSPAGVTEAFF TGTGCCTGGAGCCCCGCAGGGGTGACTGAAGCTTTCTTT many . 13 TRBJ1-1 TRBV30
CASSTDSAPRYF TGTGCCAGCAGCACCGACAGTGCCCCGCGGTATTTT once . 12 TRBJ1-5 TRBV12-3/TRBV12-4
CSVSSYNEQFF TGCAGCGTTTCCTCCTACAATGAGCAGTTCTTC few . 11 TRBJ2-1 TRBV29-1
CASSTRLAGYNEQFF TGTGCCAGCAGTACCCGACTAGCGGGTTACAATGAGCAGTTCTTC . TRBD2 15 TRBJ2-1 TRBV6-2/TRBV6-3
CATRTSGSSNEQFF TGTGCCACCAGGACTAGCGGGAGTAGTAATGAGCAGTTCTTC few TRBD2 14 TRBJ2-1 TRBV24-1
CASSYSYSRETGELFF TGTGCCAGCAGTTACTCGTACTCGCGGGAGACCGGGGAGCTGTTTTTT . TRBD2 16 TRBJ2-2 TRBV6-5
CASSQRQGPYEQYF TGCGCCAGCAGCCAAAGACAGGGCCCCTACGAGCAGTACTTC . TRBD1 14 TRBJ2-7 TRBV4-3
CASSPIAGGARYEQYF TGTGCCAGCTCACCTATAGCGGGAGGGGCCAGGTACGAGCAGTACTTC . TRBD2 16 TRBJ2-7 TRBV18
CAIKGPGETQYF TGTGCCATCAAGGGACCGGGGGAGACCCAGTACTTC . . 12 TRBJ2-5 TRBV10-3
CASRDFSGNTIYF TGTGCCAGCAGGGATTTCTCTGGAAACACCATATATTTT many . 13 TRBJ1-3 TRBV12-3/TRBV12-4
CSARNQPVGAFF TGCAGTGCTAGAAACCAGCCGGTGGGAGCTTTCTTT many . 12 TRBJ1-1 TRBV20-1
CSVNRGFGEKLFF TGCAGCGTTAACAGGGGGTTTGGGGAAAAACTGTTTTTT . TRBD1 13 TRBJ1-4 TRBV29-1
CSASGPGQGLNEQYF TGCAGTGCTAGCGGGCCGGGACAGGGATTGAACGAGCAGTACTTC . TRBD1 15 TRBJ2-7 TRBV20-1
CASSSDRVATEAFF TGTGCCAGCAGTTCGGACAGGGTTGCCACTGAAGCTTTCTTT few TRBD1 14 TRBJ1-1 TRBV7-8
CSARRSRYTEAFF TGCAGTGCTAGACGGTCCCGTTACACTGAAGCTTTCTTT few . 13 TRBJ1-1 TRBV20-1
CASSEGPRGEKLFF TGTGCCAGCAGTGAGGGCCCTCGGGGTGAAAAACTGTTTTTT . . 14 TRBJ1-4 TRBV2
CASSSDRDFYEQYF TGTGCCAGCAGTTCTGACAGGGATTTCTACGAGCAGTACTTC . TRBD1 14 TRBJ2-7 TRBV12-3/TRBV12-4